Each of the 21 T cell receptor beta chains below was sequenced from the same sample in a study of graft-versus-host responses after intestinal transplantation (dated by TCRdb to 2020 to 2023). Libraries were prepared through the immunoSEQ multiplex PCR assay. This is the immuneACCESS table as TCRdb keeps it, with only in-frame sequences that have V and J called. A part of the clones is gone; compared with another copy, unresolved V genes explain less than half, and the rest is unexplained. This sample holds tens of thousands of clones; 80% to 95% were observed only once. Of the sample, less than 0.5% is held by the ten largest clones. These receptors have no known antigen. The time point label corresponds to: cells obtained before transplantation from donor or recipient. The specimen was unstimulated CD8+ T cells sorted from spleen or lymph node cells, collected before intestinal transplant. The receptors were sampled from a human donor who received an intestinal transplant.

This chain connects TRBV30 to TRBJ1-6, with D uncertain. This CDR3 comprises 11 residues. The V and J ends lost 0 bases and 18 bases respectively, with 12 bases between them. The germline V gene encodes CDR1 GTSNPN and CDR2 SVGIG (reference sequence). CDR3 DNA sequence: TGTGCCTGGAGTGTACGAACACAGCACCACTTT. This codes for CAWSVRTQHHF.

The V call is TRBV5-1, the J call TRBJ1-1; D unclear. The CDR3 spans 14 residues. V gave up 3 bases and J gave up 2 bases, with 11 bases separating them. Germline V CDR1 and CDR2: SGHRS, YFSETQ. This chain's CDR3 is CASSSWASNTEAFF. CDR3 nucleotide sequence: TGCGCCAGCAGCTCCTGGGCCAGTAACACTGAAGCTTTCTTT.

The V call is TRBV19, the J call TRBJ1-5, with 8 nucleotides matching TRBD1. Germline CDR1 is LNHDA and CDR2 is SQIVND (reference sequence). Trimming took 1 base from V and 0 from J; bases not matched to a gene: 2. The CDR3 is made up of 16 amino acids. The DNA of the CDR3 is TGTGCCAGTAGTATAGGGACAGGGCCTAGCAATCAGCCCCAGCATTTT. Translated, it gives CASSIGTGPSNQPQHF.

The chain joins TRBV10-2 to TRBJ1-1; 9 bases are a match to TRBD1. Germline V lookup: CDR1 WSHSY, CDR2 SAAADI. The CDR3 runs to 13 residues. J was trimmed by 1 base and V by 10 bases; bases with no gene match: 4. The CDR3 spells CATRQGENTEAFF. CDR3 nucleotides: TGCGCCACGCGACAGGGGGAGAACACTGAAGCTTTCTTT.

The genes are TRBV19 and TRBJ2-3; D might be TRBD2 (6 bases). The CDR3 runs to 14 residues. Germline lookup yields CDR1 LNHDA and CDR2 SQIVND (reference sequence). V dropped 4 bases and J dropped 0 bases, with 8 bases sitting between them. The CDR3 DNA reads as TGTGCCAGTAGTACTAGCGATAGCACAGATACGCAGTATTTT. Translating it yields CASSTSDSTDTQYF.

V and J are TRBV11-3 and TRBJ2-3; no clear D gene. V dropped 6 bases and J dropped 4 bases, with 8 bases sitting between them. Germline V lookup: CDR1 SGHNT, CDR2 YENEEA. This CDR3 is built from 12 residues. The CDR3 loop is CASSRASDTQYF. The CDR3, as DNA: TGTGCCAGCAGTCGAGCATCAGATACGCAGTATTTT.

The chain links TRBV13 to TRBJ1-1, with D hard to call. Germline CDR1 reads PRHDT; CDR2 reads FYEKMQ (reference sequence). The CDR3 loop spans 12 amino acids. Trimming left V 4 bases short and J 8 bases short, with 11 bases between. Written as DNA, the CDR3 is TGTGCCAGCAGCTGGGCCACAGAAGAAGCTTTCTTT. Residues: CASSWATEEAFF.

The gene calls are TRBV7-5 and TRBJ2-5; whether TRBD2, the table's D call, matches the DNA was not checked. TRBV7-5 is designated a pseudogene. CDR3 size: 15 residues. The CDR3 DNA follows: TGTGCCAGAAGCCCGCGCGCGGGGGATTACGTGACCCAGTACTTC. Protein product: CARSPRAGDYVTQYF.

The chain couples TRBV9 to TRBJ2-2, with TRBD2 identical over 7 bases. The trim removed 3 bases at V and 0 bases at J, leaving 8 bases unmatched. Germline assignment: CDR1 SGDLS and CDR2 YYNGEE. The CDR3 runs 17 residues. The DNA for the CDR3 is TGTGCCAGCAGCGCCCCTAGCGGAATCGCGAACACCGGGGAGCTGTTTTTT. It specifies CASSAPSGIANTGELFF.

This clone has a single count. The chain couples TRBV7-6 to TRBJ2-2; 8 positions match TRBD1. Unmatched junction bases numbered 12, after V lost 1 base and J lost 2 bases. This CDR3 comprises 19 residues. Germline CDR1 reads SGHVS; CDR2 reads FNYEAQ. CDR3 nucleotides: TGTGCCAGCAGCTTAGGAGCGACAGGGGTTCTTTACAACACCGGGGAGCTGTTTTTT. This encodes CASSLGATGVLYNTGELFF.

This clone was detected a few times. J is TRBJ2-2 and V is TRBV28, with D possibly TRBD1 on 6 matching bases. The CDR3 runs to 17 residues. Germline lookup yields CDR1 MDHEN and CDR2 SYDVKM. Deletions cut 10 bases from V and 1 base from J, with 22 bases between. The CDR3 loop reads CAIEIGLRGQNTGELFF. The CDR3 DNA follows: TGTGCCATCGAGATTGGGCTTCGGGGACAGAACACCGGGGAGCTGTTTTTT.

J is TRBJ2-7 and V is TRBV10-1, with 7 nucleotides matching TRBD1. The CDR3 has 13 residues. Germline assignment: CDR1 WNHNN and CDR2 SYGVQD (reference sequence). V lost 10 bases, J lost 0 bases, and 6 bases stayed unmatched. CDR3: CATQTGSSYEQYF. CDR3 DNA sequence: TGCGCCACCCAGACAGGGAGCTCCTACGAGCAGTACTTC.

The genes are TRBV19 and TRBJ2-7; D is possibly TRBD2 (5 bases). Trimming removed 6 bases at V and 7 bases at J, with 19 bases between. Per the germline V gene, CDR1 is LNHDA and CDR2 is SQIVND (reference sequence). The CDR3 is made up of 14 amino acids. CDR3 loop: CASSVGSFPWEQYF. The CDR3 DNA reads as TGTGCCAGTAGCGTTGGGAGTTTTCCGTGGGAGCAGTACTTC.

About this clone itself: Other DNA sequences from this sample encode an identical CDR3 as well. The chain employs TRBV19 and TRBJ2-5; 7 nucleotides line up with TRBD2. The V segment lost 1 base and the J segment 1 base; nucleotides outside the gene matches: 3. Germline V lookup: CDR1 LNHDA, CDR2 SQIVND (reference sequence). This CDR3 is 15 amino acids long. The CDR3 sequence: CASSIGGGSQETQYF. For the CDR3, the DNA is TGTGCCAGTAGTATAGGGGGGGGAAGCCAAGAGACCCAGTACTTC.

The chain has TRBV7-9 and TRBJ2-2; TRBD1 agrees at 7 bases. J was trimmed by 0 bases and V by 4 bases; bases with no gene match: 11. The CDR3 covers 18 residues. Germline V lookup: CDR1 SEHNR, CDR2 FQNEAQ (reference sequence). The CDR3 DNA reads as TGTGCCAGCAGCTCTCGGGACAGCCCTTATCCGAACACCGGGGAGCTGTTTTTT. Amino acid sequence: CASSSRDSPYPNTGELFF.

The chain is built from TRBV19 and TRBJ2-2, with 8 bases identical to TRBD1. This CDR3 has 16 residues. Per the germline V gene, CDR1 is LNHDA and CDR2 is SQIVND (reference sequence). The J segment lost 3 bases and the V segment lost 3 bases, leaving 6 bases of the junction unmatched. CDR3 protein: CASSIPDREDTGELFF. DNA for the CDR3: TGTGCCAGTAGTATTCCGGACAGGGAGGACACCGGGGAGCTGTTTTTT.

The genes are TRBV7-9 and TRBJ1-5, with a weak D call TRBD1 (5 bases). The germline V and J ends were trimmed by 2 bases and 6 bases, with 11 bases remaining between them. Germline CDR1 reads SEHNR; CDR2 reads FQNEAQ (reference sequence). CDR3 length equals 14 residues. CDR3 protein: CASSLSGVAQPQHF. The DNA for the CDR3 is TGTGCCAGCAGCTTATCGGGGGTTGCTCAGCCCCAGCATTTT.

This chain links TRBV19 with TRBJ2-1, with D perhaps TRBD2 (7 bases). The CDR3 length is 14 residues. Per germline, CDR1 LNHDA and CDR2 SQIVND (reference sequence). The V gene lost 1 base and the J gene lost 7 bases, with 11 bases spanning the gap. The CDR3 is CASSIGRGPNEQFF. CDR3 DNA sequence: TGTGCCAGTAGTATAGGGCGGGGGCCGAATGAGCAGTTCTTC.

The chain carries TRBV7-6 and TRBJ2-1; 8 bases are a match to TRBD1. Trimming removed 0 bases from V and 4 bases from J; junction bases left unmatched: 5. The CDR3 runs 16 residues. Germline values: CDR1 SGHVS, CDR2 FNYEAQ. As DNA, the CDR3 is TGTGCCAGCAGCTTAGCACAGGGGGAACGATACAATGAGCAGTTCTTC. This translates into CASSLAQGERYNEQFF.

The rearrangement joins TRBV28 to TRBJ1-6; the D gene is possibly TRBD1 (5 bases). Trimming cost V 3 bases and J 6 bases, with 9 bases left between them. The CDR3 length is 14 residues. Germline-derived CDR1 and CDR2 are MDHEN and SYDVKM. The CDR3 protein is CASSFRQGNSPLHF. CDR3 nucleotides: TGTGCCAGCAGTTTTAGGCAGGGTAATTCACCCCTCCACTTT. The variable domain in full, completed from reference TRBV28 and TRBJ1-6, reads DVKVTQSSRYLVKRTGEKVFLECVQDMDHENMFWYRQDPGLGLRLIYFSYDVKMKEKGDIPEGYSVSREKKERFSLILESASTNQTSMYLCASSFRQGNSPLHFGNGTRLTVT.

This chain connects TRBV28 to TRBJ2-7, with D tentatively TRBD2 (6 bases). Trimming took 1 base from V and 4 from J, leaving 14 bases between them. The V gene's germline CDR1 is MDHEN and CDR2 SYDVKM. CDR3 length: 15 residues. The CDR3: CASSLYRLARYEQYF. The DNA of the CDR3 is TGTGCCAGCAGTTTATATCGGCTAGCGAGGTACGAGCAGTACTTC.